The 5 T cell receptor beta chains presented below share a single source sample, sequenced in a study of blood T cell repertoires in COVID-19. TCRdb's table, derived via immunoSEQ multiplex PCR, lists solely in-frame clones and lacks some. In the table there are roughly 300,000 clones, about 85% of which are singletons. Sequencing was carried out using peripheral blood. The receptors here all came from a human donor in a cohort sampled during active COVID-19.

V is TRBV11-2 and J is TRBJ2-5; 9 bases are a match to TRBD1. Germline loops: CDR1 SGHAT, CDR2 FQNNGV. The V gene end was trimmed by 1 base and the J gene end by 4 bases; junction bases not matched to a gene: 1. The CDR3 extends over 14 amino acids. The DNA of the CDR3 is TGTGCCAGCAGCTTAGGACAGGGGGGAGAGACCCAGTACTTC. It translates to CASSLGQGGETQYF.

The chain carries TRBV12-3 or TRBV12-4 and TRBJ1-1, with D unresolved. V was pared by 6 bases and J by 1 base, with 9 bases between. This CDR3 has 13 amino acids. CDR3 amino acids: CASRYTENTEAFF. The CDR3, as DNA: TGTGCCAGCAGGTACACAGAGAACACTGAAGCTTTCTTT.

V and J are TRBV29-1 and TRBJ2-3; a possible D gene is TRBD2 (5 bases). Between the trimmed V and J ends, which lost 4 bases and 5 bases, there was a span of 10 bases. Per germline, CDR1 SQVTM and CDR2 ANQGSEA. This CDR3 has 12 amino acids. CDR3 in amino acids: CSVVGELDTQYF. DNA for the CDR3: TGCAGCGTTGTGGGAGAGTTAGATACGCAGTATTTT.

This clone showed up just a few times. The chain links TRBV5-1 to TRBJ2-2, with D hard to call. This CDR3 spans 14 amino acids. The germline CDR1 and CDR2 sequences are SGHRS and YFSETQ. V shed 1 base and J shed 3 bases, with 7 bases lying between them. DNA of the CDR3: TGCGCCAGCAGCTTGTGGCTCGACACCGGGGAGCTGTTTTTT. Translation: CASSLWLDTGELFF.

This clone was counted a single time. J is TRBJ1-1 and V is TRBV18, with a tentative D call TRBD1 (5 bases). The CDR3 has 14 residues. V shed 2 bases and J shed 8 bases, with 15 bases lying between them. From germline, CDR1 is KGHSH and CDR2 LQKENI. CDR3 residues: CASSPRSGNPEAFF. The DNA of the CDR3 is TGTGCCAGCTCACCAAGGTCAGGGAACCCCGAAGCTTTCTTT.